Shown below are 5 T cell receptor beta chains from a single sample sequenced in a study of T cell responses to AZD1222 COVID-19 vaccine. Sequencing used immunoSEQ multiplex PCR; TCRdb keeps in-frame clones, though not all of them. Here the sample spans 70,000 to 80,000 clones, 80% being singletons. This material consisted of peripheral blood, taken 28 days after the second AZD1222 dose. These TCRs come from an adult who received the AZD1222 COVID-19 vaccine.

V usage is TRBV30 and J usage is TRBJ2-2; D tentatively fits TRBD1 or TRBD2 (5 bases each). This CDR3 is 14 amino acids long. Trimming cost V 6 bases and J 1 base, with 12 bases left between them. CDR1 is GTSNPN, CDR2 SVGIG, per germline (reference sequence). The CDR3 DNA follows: TGTGCCTGTCCGGGACCGGTGAACACCGGGGAGCTGTTTTTT. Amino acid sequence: CACPGPVNTGELFF.

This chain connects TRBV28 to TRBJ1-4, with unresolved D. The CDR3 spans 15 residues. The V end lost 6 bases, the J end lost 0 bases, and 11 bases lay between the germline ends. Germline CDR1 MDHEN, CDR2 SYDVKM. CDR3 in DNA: TGTGCCAGCAGCTACCTGGACGCAACTAATGAAAAACTGTTTTTT. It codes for CASSYLDATNEKLFF.

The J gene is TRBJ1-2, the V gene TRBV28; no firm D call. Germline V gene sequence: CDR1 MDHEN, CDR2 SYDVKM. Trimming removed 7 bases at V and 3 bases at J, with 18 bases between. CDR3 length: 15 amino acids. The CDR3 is CASMLIGPGDYGYTF. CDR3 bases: TGTGCCAGCATGCTGATCGGACCTGGGGACTATGGCTACACCTTC.

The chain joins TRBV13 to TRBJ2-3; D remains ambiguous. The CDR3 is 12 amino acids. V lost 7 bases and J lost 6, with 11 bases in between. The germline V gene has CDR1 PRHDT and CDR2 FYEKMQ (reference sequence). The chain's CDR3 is CASTARPDTQYF. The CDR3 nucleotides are TGTGCCAGCACGGCTAGACCCGATACGCAGTATTTT.

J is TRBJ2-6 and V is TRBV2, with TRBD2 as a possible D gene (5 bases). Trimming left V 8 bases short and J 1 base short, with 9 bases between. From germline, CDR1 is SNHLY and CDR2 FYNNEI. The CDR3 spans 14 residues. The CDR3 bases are TGTGCCAGCTTGGCGGGTTCTGGGGCCAACGTCCTGACTTTC. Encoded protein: CASLAGSGANVLTF.